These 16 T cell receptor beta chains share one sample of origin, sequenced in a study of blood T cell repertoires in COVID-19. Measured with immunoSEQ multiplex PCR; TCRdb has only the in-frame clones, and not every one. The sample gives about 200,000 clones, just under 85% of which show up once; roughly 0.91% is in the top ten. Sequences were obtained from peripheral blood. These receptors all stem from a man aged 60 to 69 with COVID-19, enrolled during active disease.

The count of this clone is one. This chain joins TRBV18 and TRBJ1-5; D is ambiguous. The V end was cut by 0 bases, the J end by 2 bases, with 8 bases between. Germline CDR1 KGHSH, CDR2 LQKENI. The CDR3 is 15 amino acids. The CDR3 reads CASSPPFGGNQPQHF. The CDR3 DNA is TGTGCCAGCTCACCACCGTTCGGGGGCAATCAGCCCCAGCATTTT.

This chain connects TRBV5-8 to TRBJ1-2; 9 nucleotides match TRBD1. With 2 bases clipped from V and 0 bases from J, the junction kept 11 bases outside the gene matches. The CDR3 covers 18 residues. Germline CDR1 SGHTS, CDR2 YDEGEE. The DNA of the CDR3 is TGTGCCAGCAGCTTCCGATACGGGACAGGGAGATCTAACTATGGCTACACCTTC. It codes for CASSFRYGTGRSNYGYTF. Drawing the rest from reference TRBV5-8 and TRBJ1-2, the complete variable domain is EAGVTQSPTHLIKTRGQQATLRCSPISGHTSVYWYQQALGLGLQFLLWYDEGEERNRGNFPPRFSGRQFPNYSSELNVNALELEDSALYLCASSFRYGTGRSNYGYTFGSGTRLTVV.

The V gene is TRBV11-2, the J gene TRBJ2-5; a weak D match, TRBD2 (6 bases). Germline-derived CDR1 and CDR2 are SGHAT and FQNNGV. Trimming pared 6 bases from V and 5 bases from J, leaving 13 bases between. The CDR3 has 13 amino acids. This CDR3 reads CASSTGGAETQYF. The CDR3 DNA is TGTGCCAGCAGTACCGGAGGGGCGGAGACCCAGTACTTC.

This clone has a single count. The CDR3 sequence: CASSIGQAPNEKLFF. CDR3 sequence (DNA): TGTGCCAGCAGCATCGGACAGGCCCCAAATGAAAAACTGTTTTTT. The genes are TRBV5-6 and TRBJ1-4; 7 bases map to TRBD1. The germline gives CDR1 SGHDT, CDR2 YYEEEE. CDR3 length: 15 amino acids. V lost 4 bases, J lost 5 bases, and 8 bases stayed unmatched.

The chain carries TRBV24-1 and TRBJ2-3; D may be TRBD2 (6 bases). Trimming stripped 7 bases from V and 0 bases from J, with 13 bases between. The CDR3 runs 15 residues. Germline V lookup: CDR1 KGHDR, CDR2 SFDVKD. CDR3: CATRERAASTDTQYF. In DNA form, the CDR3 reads TGTGCCACCAGGGAGCGGGCCGCTAGCACAGATACGCAGTATTTT.

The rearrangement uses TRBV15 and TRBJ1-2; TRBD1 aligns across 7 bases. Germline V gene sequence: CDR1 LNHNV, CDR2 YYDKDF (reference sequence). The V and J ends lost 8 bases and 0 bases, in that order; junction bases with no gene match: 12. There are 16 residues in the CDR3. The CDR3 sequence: CATRTKPGQTNYGYTF. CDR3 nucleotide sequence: TGTGCCACCCGTACTAAACCGGGACAGACTAACTATGGCTACACCTTC.

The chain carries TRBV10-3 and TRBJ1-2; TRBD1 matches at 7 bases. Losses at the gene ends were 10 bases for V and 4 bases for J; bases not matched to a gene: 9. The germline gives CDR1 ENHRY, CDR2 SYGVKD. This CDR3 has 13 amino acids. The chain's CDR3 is CATTGTDSYGYTF. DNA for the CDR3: TGTGCCACCACCGGGACAGACTCCTATGGCTACACCTTC.

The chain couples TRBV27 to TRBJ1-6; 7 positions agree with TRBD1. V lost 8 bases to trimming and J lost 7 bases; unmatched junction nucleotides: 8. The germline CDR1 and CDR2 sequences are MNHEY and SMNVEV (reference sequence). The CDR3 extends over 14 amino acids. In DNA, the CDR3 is TGTGCCAGCTCTCTGGGACAGCGAAATTCACCCCTCCACTTT. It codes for CASSLGQRNSPLHF.

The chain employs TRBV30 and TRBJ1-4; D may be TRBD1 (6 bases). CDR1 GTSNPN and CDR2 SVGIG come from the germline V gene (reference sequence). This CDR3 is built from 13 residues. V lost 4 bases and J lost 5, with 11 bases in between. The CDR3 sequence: CAWTRGRNEKLFF. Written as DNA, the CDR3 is TGTGCCTGGACCAGGGGACGGAATGAAAAACTGTTTTTT.

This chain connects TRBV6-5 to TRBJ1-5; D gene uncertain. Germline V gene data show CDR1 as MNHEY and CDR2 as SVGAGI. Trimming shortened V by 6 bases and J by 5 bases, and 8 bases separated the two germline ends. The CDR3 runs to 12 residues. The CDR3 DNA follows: TGTGCCAGCAGATTCACGGATCAGCCCCAGCATTTT. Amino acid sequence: CASRFTDQPQHF.

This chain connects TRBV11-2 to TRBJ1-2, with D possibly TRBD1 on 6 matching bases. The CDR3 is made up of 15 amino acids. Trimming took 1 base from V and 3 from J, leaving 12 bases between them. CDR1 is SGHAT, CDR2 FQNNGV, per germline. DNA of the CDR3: TGTGCCAGCAGCTTAGTAGCAGGGGCTGACTATGGCTACACCTTC. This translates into CASSLVAGADYGYTF.

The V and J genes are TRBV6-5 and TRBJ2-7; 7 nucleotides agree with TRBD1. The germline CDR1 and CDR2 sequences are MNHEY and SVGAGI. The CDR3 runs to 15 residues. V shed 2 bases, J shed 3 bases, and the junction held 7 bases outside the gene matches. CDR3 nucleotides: TGTGCCAGCAGTTACCTATCGGACAGGATCTACGAGCAGTACTTC. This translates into CASSYLSDRIYEQYF.

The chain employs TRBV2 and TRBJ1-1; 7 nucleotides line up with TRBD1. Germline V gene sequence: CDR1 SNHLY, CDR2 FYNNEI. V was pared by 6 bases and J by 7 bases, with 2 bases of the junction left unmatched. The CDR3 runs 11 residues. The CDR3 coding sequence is TGTGCCAGCAGGCGGACAGGTGAAGCTTTCTTT. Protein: CASRRTGEAFF.

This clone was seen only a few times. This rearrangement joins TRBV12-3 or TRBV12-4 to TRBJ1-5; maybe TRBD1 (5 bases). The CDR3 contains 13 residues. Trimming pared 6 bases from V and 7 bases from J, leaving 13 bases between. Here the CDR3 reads CASRFQGRQPQHF. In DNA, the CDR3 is TGTGCCAGCAGATTCCAGGGAAGGCAGCCCCAGCATTTT.

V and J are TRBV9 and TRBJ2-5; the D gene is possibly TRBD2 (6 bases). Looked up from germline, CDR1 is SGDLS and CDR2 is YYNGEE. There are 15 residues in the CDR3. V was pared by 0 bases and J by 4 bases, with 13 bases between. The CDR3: CASSVATGVGETQYF. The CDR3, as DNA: TGTGCCAGCAGCGTAGCTACGGGGGTAGGAGAGACCCAGTACTTC.

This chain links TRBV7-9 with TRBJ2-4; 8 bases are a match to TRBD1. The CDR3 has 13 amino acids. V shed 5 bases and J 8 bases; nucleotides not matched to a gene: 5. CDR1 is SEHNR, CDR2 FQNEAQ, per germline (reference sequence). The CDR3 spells CASSPQGAYIQYF. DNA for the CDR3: TGTGCCAGCAGCCCTCAGGGGGCCTACATTCAGTACTTC.